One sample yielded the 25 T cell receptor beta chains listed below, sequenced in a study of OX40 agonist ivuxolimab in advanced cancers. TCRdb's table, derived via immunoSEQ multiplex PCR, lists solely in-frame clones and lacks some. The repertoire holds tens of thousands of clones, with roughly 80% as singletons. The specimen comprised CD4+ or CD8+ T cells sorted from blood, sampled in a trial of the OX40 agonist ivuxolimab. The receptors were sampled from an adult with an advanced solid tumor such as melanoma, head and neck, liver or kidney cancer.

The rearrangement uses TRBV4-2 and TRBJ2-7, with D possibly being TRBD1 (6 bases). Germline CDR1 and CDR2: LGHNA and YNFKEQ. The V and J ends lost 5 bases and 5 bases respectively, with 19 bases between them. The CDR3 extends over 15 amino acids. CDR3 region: CASSLARLGGDEQYF. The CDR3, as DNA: TGTGCCAGCAGCTTGGCCCGGCTAGGGGGTGACGAGCAGTACTTC.

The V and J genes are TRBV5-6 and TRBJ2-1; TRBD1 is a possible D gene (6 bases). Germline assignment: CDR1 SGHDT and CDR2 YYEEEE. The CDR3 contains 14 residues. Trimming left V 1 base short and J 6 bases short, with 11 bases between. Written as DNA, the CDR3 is TGTGCCAGCAGCTTGCCAGGGGAAAGCAATGAGCAGTTCTTC. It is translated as CASSLPGESNEQFF.

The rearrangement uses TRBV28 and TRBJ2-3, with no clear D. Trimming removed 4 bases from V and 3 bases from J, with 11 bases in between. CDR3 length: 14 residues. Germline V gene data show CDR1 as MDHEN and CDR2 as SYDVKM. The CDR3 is CASSSGGRTDTQYF. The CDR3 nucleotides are TGTGCCAGCAGTTCCGGTGGAAGAACAGATACGCAGTATTTT.

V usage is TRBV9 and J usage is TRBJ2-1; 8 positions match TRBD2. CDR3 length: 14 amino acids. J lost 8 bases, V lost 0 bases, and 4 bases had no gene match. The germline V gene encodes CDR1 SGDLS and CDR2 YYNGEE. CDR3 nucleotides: TGTGCCAGCAGCGTAGGCCCCGGGGGGGATGAGCAGTTCTTC. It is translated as CASSVGPGGDEQFF. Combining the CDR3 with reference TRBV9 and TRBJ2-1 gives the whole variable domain DSGVTQTPKHLITATGQRVTLRCSPRSGDLSVYWYQQSLDQGLQFLIQYYNGEERAKGNILERFSAQQFPDLHSELNLSSLELGDSALYFCASSVGPGGDEQFFGPGTRLTVL.

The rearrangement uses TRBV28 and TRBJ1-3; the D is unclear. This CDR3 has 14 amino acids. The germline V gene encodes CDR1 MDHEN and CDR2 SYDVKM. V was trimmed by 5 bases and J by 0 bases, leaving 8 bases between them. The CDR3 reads CASSPHVSGNTIYF. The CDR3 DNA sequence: TGTGCCAGCAGTCCCCACGTCTCTGGAAACACCATATATTTT.

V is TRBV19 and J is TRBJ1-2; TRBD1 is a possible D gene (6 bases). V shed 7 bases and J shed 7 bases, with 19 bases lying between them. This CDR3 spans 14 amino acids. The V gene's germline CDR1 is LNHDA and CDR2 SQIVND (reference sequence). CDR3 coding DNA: TGTGCCAGTATGATGAGAGGGGGATACAGTGGCTACACCTTC. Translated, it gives CASMMRGGYSGYTF.

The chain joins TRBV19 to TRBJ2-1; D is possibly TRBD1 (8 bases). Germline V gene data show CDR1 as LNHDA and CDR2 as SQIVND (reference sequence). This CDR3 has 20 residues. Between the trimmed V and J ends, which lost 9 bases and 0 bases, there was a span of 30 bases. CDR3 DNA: TGTGCCAGCCCCCACAGGGGGGCAGGCCTAGCGGACTACTCCTACAATGAGCAGTTCTTC. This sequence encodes CASPHRGAGLADYSYNEQFF.

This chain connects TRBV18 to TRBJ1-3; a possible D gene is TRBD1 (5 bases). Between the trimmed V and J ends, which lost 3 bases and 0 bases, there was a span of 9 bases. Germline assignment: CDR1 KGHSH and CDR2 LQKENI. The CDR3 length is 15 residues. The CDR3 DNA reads TGTGCCAGCTCACCCAGCGGGGGCTCTGGAAACACCATATATTTT. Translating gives CASSPSGGSGNTIYF. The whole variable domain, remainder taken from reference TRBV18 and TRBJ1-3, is NAGVMQNPRHLVRRRGQEARLRCSPMKGHSHVYWYRQLPEEGLKFMVYLQKENIIDESGMPKERFSAEFPKEGPSILRIQQVVRGDSAAYFCASSPSGGSGNTIYFGEGSWLTVV.

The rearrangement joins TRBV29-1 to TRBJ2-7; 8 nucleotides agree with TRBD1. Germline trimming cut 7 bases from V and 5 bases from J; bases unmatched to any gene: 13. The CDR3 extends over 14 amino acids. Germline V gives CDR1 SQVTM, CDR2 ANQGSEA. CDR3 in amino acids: CSAVPRDRIDEQYF. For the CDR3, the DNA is TGCAGCGCAGTACCCCGGGACAGGATTGACGAGCAGTACTTC.

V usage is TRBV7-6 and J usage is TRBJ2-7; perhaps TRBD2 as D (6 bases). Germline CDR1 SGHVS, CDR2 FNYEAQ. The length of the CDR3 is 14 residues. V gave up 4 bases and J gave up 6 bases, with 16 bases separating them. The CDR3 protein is CASSSREFGSEQYF. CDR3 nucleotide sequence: TGTGCCAGCAGCTCACGGGAGTTCGGCTCCGAGCAGTACTTC.

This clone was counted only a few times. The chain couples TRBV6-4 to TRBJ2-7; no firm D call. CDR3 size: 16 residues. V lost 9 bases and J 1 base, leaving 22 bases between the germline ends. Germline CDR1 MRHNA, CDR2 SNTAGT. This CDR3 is CASETPTGLHSYEQYF. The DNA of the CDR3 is TGTGCCAGTGAGACCCCCACGGGTCTACATTCCTACGAGCAGTACTTC.

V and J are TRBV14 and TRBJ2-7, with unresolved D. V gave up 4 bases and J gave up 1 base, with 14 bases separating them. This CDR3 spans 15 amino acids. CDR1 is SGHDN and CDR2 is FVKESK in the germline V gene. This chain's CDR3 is CASSLNVDASYEQYF. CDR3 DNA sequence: TGTGCCAGCAGCCTAAACGTGGACGCATCCTACGAGCAGTACTTC.

This CDR3 is CASSDRGNQPQHF. In DNA, the CDR3 is TGTGCCAGCAGCGACAGGGGGAATCAGCCCCAGCATTTT. The chain recombines TRBV28 with TRBJ1-5; 9 nucleotides agree with TRBD1. The CDR3 consists of 13 residues. Trimming took 6 bases from V and 4 from J; bases not matched to a gene: 1. CDR1 and CDR2 (germline): MDHEN, SYDVKM.

DNA for the CDR3: TGTGCCAGCTCATCCTCCGGGGGCAATGAGCAGTTCTTC. It yields the protein CASSSSGGNEQFF. The V gene is TRBV18, the J gene TRBJ2-1; a weak D match, TRBD2 (6 bases). CDR3 length: 13 residues. Trimming took off 5 bases at V and 6 bases at J, with 11 bases between the two ends. CDR1 is KGHSH, CDR2 LQKENI, per germline.

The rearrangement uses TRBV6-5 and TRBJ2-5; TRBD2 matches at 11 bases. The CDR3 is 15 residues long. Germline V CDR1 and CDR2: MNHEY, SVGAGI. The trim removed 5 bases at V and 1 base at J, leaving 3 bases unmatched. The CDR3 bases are TGTGCCAGCAGTAATAGCGGGAGGGCCCAAGAGACCCAGTACTTC. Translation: CASSNSGRAQETQYF.

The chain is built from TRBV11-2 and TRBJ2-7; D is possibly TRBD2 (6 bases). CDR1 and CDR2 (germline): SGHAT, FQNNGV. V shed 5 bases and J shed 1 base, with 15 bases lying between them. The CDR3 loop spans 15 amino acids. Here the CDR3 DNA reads TGTGCCAGCAGCCCCGGGGGAGTTTGGTCCTACGAGCAGTACTTC. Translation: CASSPGGVWSYEQYF.

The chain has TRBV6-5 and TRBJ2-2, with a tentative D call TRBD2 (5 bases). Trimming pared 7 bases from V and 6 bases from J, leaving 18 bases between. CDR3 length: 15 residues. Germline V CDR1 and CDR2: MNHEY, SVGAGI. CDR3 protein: CASTYNLGASGELFF. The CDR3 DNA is TGTGCCAGCACATACAACCTGGGAGCATCCGGGGAGCTGTTTTTT.

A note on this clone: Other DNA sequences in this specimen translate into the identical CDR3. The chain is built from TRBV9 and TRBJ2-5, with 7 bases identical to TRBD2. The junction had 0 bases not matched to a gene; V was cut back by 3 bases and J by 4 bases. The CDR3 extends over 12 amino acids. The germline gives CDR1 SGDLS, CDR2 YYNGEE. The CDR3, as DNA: TGTGCCAGCAGCGCGGGAGGAGAGACCCAGTACTTC. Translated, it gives CASSAGGETQYF.

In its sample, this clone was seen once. The CDR3 sequence is CASSLDGTGELFF. In DNA form, the CDR3 reads TGTGCCAGCAGCTTGGACGGGACCGGGGAGCTGTTTTTT. The chain recombines TRBV7-7 with TRBJ2-2; no clear D gene. Per germline, CDR1 SSHAT and CDR2 FNYEAQ (reference sequence). The V end was cut by 3 bases, the J end by 5 bases, with 7 bases between. This CDR3 has 13 amino acids. The full variable domain, its missing parts supplied by reference TRBV7-7 and TRBJ2-2, is GAGVSQSPRYKVTKRGQDVTLRCDPISSHATLYWYQQALGQGPEFLTYFNYEAQPDKSGLPSDRFSAERPEGSISTLTIQRTEQRDSAMYRCASSLDGTGELFFGEGSRLTVL.

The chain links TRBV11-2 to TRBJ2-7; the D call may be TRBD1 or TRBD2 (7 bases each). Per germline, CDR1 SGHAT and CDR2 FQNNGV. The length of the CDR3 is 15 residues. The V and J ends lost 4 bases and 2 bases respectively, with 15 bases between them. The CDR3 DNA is TGTGCCAGCAGCTCTAACTCAGGGGGGGCCTACGAGCAGTACTTC. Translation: CASSSNSGGAYEQYF.

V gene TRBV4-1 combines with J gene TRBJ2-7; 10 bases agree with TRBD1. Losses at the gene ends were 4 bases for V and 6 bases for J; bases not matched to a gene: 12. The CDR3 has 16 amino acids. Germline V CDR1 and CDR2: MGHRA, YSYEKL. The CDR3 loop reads CASSPGTGEATCEQYF. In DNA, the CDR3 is TGCGCCAGCAGCCCCGGGACAGGGGAGGCGACCTGCGAGCAGTACTTC.

The CDR3 spells CAWGGGGGGLGEQFF. The CDR3 DNA reads TGTGCCTGGGGCGGTGGGGGCGGGGGGTTAGGGGAGCAGTTCTTC. The chain combines TRBV30 with TRBJ2-1; 8 bases are a match to TRBD2. Germline values: CDR1 GTSNPN, CDR2 SVGIG (reference sequence). CDR3 length equals 15 residues. V lost 5 bases and J lost 10; bases outside the gene matches: 16.

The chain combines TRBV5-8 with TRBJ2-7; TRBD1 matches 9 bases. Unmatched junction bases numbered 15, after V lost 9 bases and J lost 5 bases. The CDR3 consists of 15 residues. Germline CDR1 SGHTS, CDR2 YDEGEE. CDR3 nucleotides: TGTGCCACAACGAATTTACAGGGGGCTCGGGACGAGCAGTACTTC. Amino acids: CATTNLQGARDEQYF.

The CDR3 loop reads CASSFRDRVYNEQFF. DNA of the CDR3: TGTGCCAGCAGCTTCCGAGACAGGGTCTACAATGAGCAGTTCTTC. The rearrangement uses TRBV5-6 and TRBJ2-1; 7 bases line up with TRBD1. Germline CDR1 and CDR2: SGHDT and YYEEEE. Trimming removed 2 bases from V and 3 bases from J; junction bases left unmatched: 5. The CDR3 contains 15 residues. Full variable domain (outside the CDR3, taken from reference TRBV5-6 and TRBJ2-1): DAGVTQSPTHLIKTRGQQVTLRCSPKSGHDTVSWYQQALGQGPQFIFQYYEEEERQRGNFPDRFSGHQFPNYSSELNVNALLLGDSALYLCASSFRDRVYNEQFFGPGTRLTVL.

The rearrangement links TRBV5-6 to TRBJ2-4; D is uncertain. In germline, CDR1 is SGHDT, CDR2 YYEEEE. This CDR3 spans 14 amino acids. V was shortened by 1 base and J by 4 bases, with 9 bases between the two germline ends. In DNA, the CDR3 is TGTGCCAGCAGCTTGTCGTGGCAGAAAAACATTCAGTACTTC. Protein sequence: CASSLSWQKNIQYF.